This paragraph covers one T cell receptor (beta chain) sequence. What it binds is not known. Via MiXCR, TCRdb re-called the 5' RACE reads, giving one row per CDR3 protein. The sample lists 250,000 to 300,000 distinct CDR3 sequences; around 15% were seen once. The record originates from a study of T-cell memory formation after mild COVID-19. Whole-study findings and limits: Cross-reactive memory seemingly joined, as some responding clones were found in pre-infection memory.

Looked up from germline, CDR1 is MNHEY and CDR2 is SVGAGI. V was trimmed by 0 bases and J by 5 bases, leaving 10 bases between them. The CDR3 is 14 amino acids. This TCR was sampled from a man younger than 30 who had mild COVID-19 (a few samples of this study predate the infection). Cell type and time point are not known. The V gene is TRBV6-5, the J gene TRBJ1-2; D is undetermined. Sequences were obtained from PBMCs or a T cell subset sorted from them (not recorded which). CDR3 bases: TGTGCCAGCAGTTACTCTAGGGTTCTATATGGCTACACCTTC. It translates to CASSYSRVLYGYTF.